Shown below are 21 T cell receptor beta chains from a single sample sequenced in a study of PD-L1 blockade in urothelial cancer (dated by TCRdb to the late 2010s). Receptor libraries were prepared by the immunoSEQ multiplex PCR assay. TCRdb stores this immuneACCESS table with in-frame sequences only. Part of the clones is absent; in the studies checked, under half of the shortfall reflects unresolved V genes, and no reason is known for the rest. The sample has roughly 90,000 clones on record, 85% to 95% of them singletons. The top ten clones comprise over 8.5% of the sample. Material: PBMCs, obtained around atezolizumab (anti-PD-L1) treatment. The receptor source for this set is a man aged 55 to 70 with urothelial cancer.

The chain joins TRBV7-2 to TRBJ2-3; 7 bases fit TRBD1. This CDR3 comprises 16 residues. V was pared by 5 bases and J by 1 base, with 9 bases of the junction left unmatched. The germline V gene encodes CDR1 SGHTA and CDR2 FQGNSA. In DNA form, the CDR3 reads TGTGCCAGCAGCCAGCAGACAGGGTGGGGCACAGATACGCAGTATTTT. Translation: CASSQQTGWGTDTQYF.

The chain employs TRBV5-8 and TRBJ2-7; no firm D call. Germline loops: CDR1 SGHTS, CDR2 YDEGEE. Trimming pared 2 bases from V and 3 bases from J, leaving 6 bases between. The CDR3 totals 12 residues. The CDR3 reads CASSLRSYEQYF. The CDR3 DNA is TGTGCCAGCAGCTTACGGAGCTACGAGCAGTACTTC.

The chain is built from TRBV29-1 and TRBJ1-1; 7 nucleotides align to TRBD1. Germline V CDR1 and CDR2: SQVTM, ANQGSEA. CDR3 length: 14 residues. Trimming at V came to 6 bases and at J to 3 bases, leaving 10 bases not matched to a gene. CDR3: CSVRYRGQDTEAFF. As DNA, the CDR3 is TGCAGCGTACGGTACAGGGGTCAGGACACTGAAGCTTTCTTT.

The chain links TRBV19 to TRBJ2-3; 7 nucleotides align to TRBD1. The trim removed 5 bases at V and 2 bases at J, leaving 13 bases unmatched. Per the germline V gene, CDR1 is LNHDA and CDR2 is SQIVND (reference sequence). This CDR3 has 17 residues. The CDR3 loop is CASSPEGQSISTDTQYF. The CDR3 DNA sequence: TGTGCCAGTAGTCCAGAGGGACAGTCAATATCCACAGATACGCAGTATTTT.

The rearrangement links TRBV2 to TRBJ2-1; 8 bases align to TRBD1. J lost 3 bases, V lost 7 bases, and 5 bases had no gene match. The length of the CDR3 is 14 residues. CDR1 and CDR2 from the germline V gene are SNHLY and FYNNEI. CDR3 sequence: CASKRTGIYNEQFF. For the CDR3, the DNA is TGTGCCAGCAAAAGGACAGGGATCTACAATGAGCAGTTCTTC.

V gene TRBV7-2 combines with J gene TRBJ1-1; D not certain. V lost 1 base, J lost 0 bases, and 6 bases lay in between. CDR3 length: 14 amino acids. Germline V gene lookup returns CDR1 SGHTA and CDR2 FQGNSA. In DNA form, the CDR3 reads TGTGCCAGCAGCTTAGGGCGGATGAACACTGAAGCTTTCTTT. Amino acids: CASSLGRMNTEAFF.

The gene calls are TRBV7-2 and TRBJ2-7, with 11 bases lining up with TRBD2. Germline CDR1 reads SGHTA; CDR2 reads FQGNSA. CDR3 length: 16 residues. V was clipped by 0 bases and J by 2 bases; unmatched bases: 3. CDR3 region: CASSLAGTSGPYEQYF. The CDR3 DNA is TGTGCCAGCAGCTTAGCCGGGACTAGCGGACCCTACGAGCAGTACTTC.

V and J are TRBV7-2 and TRBJ2-3, with D unresolved. CDR1 is SGHTA, CDR2 FQGNSA, per germline. The CDR3 totals 14 residues. V was shortened by 3 bases and J by 4 bases, with 11 bases between the two germline ends. CDR3 amino acids: CASSLTPAPDTQYF. CDR3 in DNA: TGTGCCAGCAGCTTGACTCCCGCCCCAGATACGCAGTATTTT.

The genes are TRBV7-2 and TRBJ2-2, with D possibly being TRBD1 (6 bases). The CDR3 sequence is 13 residues long. Per the germline V gene, CDR1 is SGHTA and CDR2 is FQGNSA. The germline V and J ends were trimmed by 0 bases and 8 bases, with 7 bases remaining between them. The CDR3 bases are TGTGCCAGCAGCTTAGCGAGGGGGGGGGAGCTGTTTTTT. It codes for CASSLARGGELFF.

This chain links TRBV15 with TRBJ2-2; the match to TRBD1 covers 7 bases. Germline trimming cut 0 bases from V and 1 base from J; bases unmatched to any gene: 11. Germline assignment: CDR1 LNHNV and CDR2 YYDKDF (reference sequence). This CDR3 has 19 amino acids. The CDR3 protein is CATSRERVRGRLNTGELFF. The CDR3 bases are TGTGCCACCAGCAGAGAAAGAGTTAGGGGGCGTTTGAACACCGGGGAGCTGTTTTTT. Using reference TRBV15 and TRBJ2-2 for the parts outside the CDR3, the full variable domain is DAMVIQNPRYQVTQFGKPVTLSCSQTLNHNVMYWYQQKSSQAPKLLFHYYDKDFNNEADTPDNFQSRRPNTSFCFLDIRSPGLGDTAMYLCATSRERVRGRLNTGELFFGEGSRLTVL.

V gene TRBV19 combines with J gene TRBJ1-1, with D perhaps matching TRBD1 (6 bases). Germline V gives CDR1 LNHDA, CDR2 SQIVND (reference sequence). CDR3 length: 17 amino acids. V was pared by 8 bases and J by 3 bases, with 25 bases between. The CDR3 coding sequence is TGTGCCAGTTCCCAGCGGGGGGCGCTAGTAGTGGACACTGAAGCTTTCTTT. It yields the protein CASSQRGALVVDTEAFF.

This clone is a singleton in its sample. J is TRBJ2-7 and V is TRBV11-2; 13 nucleotides align to TRBD2. Germline V gene sequence: CDR1 SGHAT, CDR2 FQNNGV. V lost 3 bases and J lost 6; bases outside the gene matches: 5. The CDR3 has 15 amino acids. CDR3 in amino acids: CASSFVRTSGGEQYF. The CDR3 nucleotides read TGTGCCAGCAGCTTCGTTAGGACTAGCGGGGGCGAGCAGTACTTC.

The chain links TRBV4-1 to TRBJ2-3, with a tentative D call TRBD2 (5 bases). There are 17 residues in the CDR3. In germline, CDR1 is MGHRA, CDR2 YSYEKL. V gave up 0 bases and J gave up 2 bases, with 15 bases separating them. As DNA, the CDR3 is TGCGCCAGCAGCCAAGAGAGCCAAGCGGCTAACACAGATACGCAGTATTTT. It specifies CASSQESQAANTDTQYF.

This clone was picked up a small number of times. The chain joins TRBV9 to TRBJ1-1, with a possible D match to TRBD1 (5 bases). The V gene lost 4 bases and the J gene lost 0 bases, with 10 bases spanning the gap. The CDR3 is made up of 14 amino acids. The V gene's germline CDR1 is SGDLS and CDR2 YYNGEE. DNA of the CDR3: TGTGCCAGCAGCTTCCTGGACATGAACACTGAAGCTTTCTTT. Protein product: CASSFLDMNTEAFF.

The chain recombines TRBV27 with TRBJ1-6, with TRBD1 identical over 7 bases. This CDR3 is built from 15 residues. Per germline, CDR1 MNHEY and CDR2 SMNVEV (reference sequence). The V segment lost 6 bases and the J segment 2 bases; nucleotides outside the gene matches: 4. As DNA, the CDR3 is TGTGCCAGCAGCAGACAGGGTGCCTATAATTCACCCCTCCACTTT. This encodes CASSRQGAYNSPLHF.

The chain recombines TRBV6-5 with TRBJ2-7; TRBD2 aligns across 7 bases. Germline V lookup: CDR1 MNHEY, CDR2 SVGAGI. CDR3 size: 15 residues. J was trimmed by 2 bases and V by 6 bases; bases with no gene match: 10. The CDR3: CASSIGGTPPYEQYF. In DNA, the CDR3 is TGTGCCAGCAGCATCGGGGGGACTCCCCCCTACGAGCAGTACTTC.

The chain joins TRBV27 to TRBJ1-4, with 8 bases matching TRBD1. With V trimmed by 6 bases and J by 6 bases, 6 bases remained unmatched. This CDR3 contains 14 residues. Germline-derived CDR1 and CDR2 are MNHEY and SMNVEV (reference sequence). This CDR3 reads CASRLTGADEKLFF. CDR3 in DNA: TGTGCCAGCAGGTTGACAGGGGCGGATGAAAAACTGTTTTTT.

The chain combines TRBV5-1 with TRBJ2-5; D call uncertain. Germline CDR1 and CDR2: SGHRS and YFSETQ. The V end was cut by 0 bases, the J end by 4 bases, with 7 bases between. This CDR3 contains 13 residues. The chain's CDR3 is CASSLVGGETQYF. The CDR3, as DNA: TGCGCCAGCAGCTTGGTAGGCGGAGAGACCCAGTACTTC.

The J gene is TRBJ2-2, the V gene TRBV6-5, with TRBD1 matching 7 bases. Trimming cost V 4 bases and J 4 bases; bases outside gene matches: 6. The CDR3 consists of 15 residues. Germline lookup yields CDR1 MNHEY and CDR2 SVGAGI. CDR3 coding DNA: TGTGCCAGCAGTTTTGGCAGGGGGAGCACCGGGGAGCTGTTTTTT. This encodes CASSFGRGSTGELFF.

V usage is TRBV5-1 and J usage is TRBJ2-1, with 8 nucleotides matching TRBD2. V lost 9 bases, J lost 12 bases, and 17 bases stayed unmatched. The CDR3 has 14 amino acids. Germline V gene sequence: CDR1 SGHRS, CDR2 YFSETQ. CDR3 nucleotide sequence: TGCGCCACCAAACCCGGCGAACGGGAGGGACGGCAGTTCTTC. Protein sequence: CATKPGEREGRQFF.

V is TRBV28 and J is TRBJ2-2; 9 bases align to TRBD2. Trimming removed 8 bases from V and 7 bases from J; junction bases left unmatched: 2. Germline loops: CDR1 MDHEN, CDR2 SYDVKM. The CDR3 is 12 residues long. In nucleotides, the CDR3 is TGTGCCAGCCGGCGGGGGGGCGGGGAGCTGTTTTTT. This codes for CASRRGGGELFF.